This entry describes one T cell receptor (beta chain). The data belong to a study of blood T cell repertoires in COVID-19. In the study overall: Acute and convalescent COVID-19 samples came from the United States, Italy and Spain. The analysed material was cDNA or gDNA that came from T cells, B-cell-depleted T cells, or PBMCs.

As handled by the study authors: Amplifying reference gene primers gave estimates of nucleated cell counts. TCRdb keeps only in-frame clones here, not all; method: immunoSEQ multiplex PCR. The V and J calls and the clone size are those of that table, but D and trimming were determined from the DNA. The sample includes approximately 250,000 clones, around 90% of them seen just once. The CDR3 is made up of 15 amino acids. Germline V gives CDR1 SNHLY, CDR2 FYNNEI. V trimming: 2 bases; J trimming: 3 bases; junction bases outside the gene matches: 5. While infection was still active, Seattle patients were enrolled and then followed longitudinally.

Sample: peripheral blood. This sequence joins TRBV2 and TRBJ1-2, with TRBD1 identical over 8 bases. This TCR came from a man in his thirties or forties with COVID-19, enrolled during active disease. This CDR3 reads CASSELGQADYGYTF. The CDR3 coding sequence is TGTGCCAGCAGTGAATTGGGACAGGCAGACTATGGCTACACCTTC. The full variable domain, with the rest looked up from reference TRBV2 and TRBJ1-2, is EPEVTQTPSHQVTQMGQEVILRCVPISNHLYFYWYRQILGQKVEFLVSFYNNEISEKSEIFDDQFSVERPDGSNFTLKIRSTKLEDSAMYFCASSELGQADYGYTFGSGTRLTVV.